A selection of T cell receptor beta chains follows, all from one sample in a study of T cells after posttransplantation cyclophosphamide. Generated by immunoSEQ multiplex PCR, the TCRdb table keeps only in-frame clones and is missing some. This sample comprises about 6,400 clones, none seen once only. Sequences were derived from PBMCs, sampled after an allogeneic stem cell transplant with post-transplant cyclophosphamide. These receptors were obtained from a young adult male patient who received an allogeneic stem cell transplant from an unrelated donor, was CMV-positive, and had acute and chronic GVHD. Some T cells may originate from the graft donor. Each CDR3 is given with its conserved first and last residue. The D gene is left open where the match is weak. Some rows mark clone size as missing; the rest say once, few, many or name a class of expanded clone.

J: TRBJ2-7; size: many; V: TRBV13; D: TRBD1; length: 13; CDR3: CASSSGQTYEQYF; DNA: TGTGCCAGCAGCTCGGGACAGACCTACGAGCAGTACTTC
J: TRBJ1-4; size: many; V: TRBV27; D: .; length: 15; CDR3: CASSLNGRGTEKLFF; DNA: TGTGCCAGCAGTTTAAATGGCAGGGGTACTGAAAAACTGTTTTTT
J: TRBJ2-5; size: many; V: TRBV11-2; D: TRBD2; length: 14; CDR3: CASSSGGNGETQYF; DNA: TGTGCCAGCAGCTCCGGGGGGAATGGAGAGACCCAGTACTTC
J: TRBJ1-2; size: many; V: TRBV7-2; D: .; length: 12; CDR3: CASSLERYGYTF; DNA: TGTGCCAGCAGCTTAGAGCGCTATGGCTACACCTTC
J: TRBJ2-3; size: many; V: TRBV11-3; D: .; length: 15; CDR3: CASSSGLAKGYTQYF; DNA: TGTGCCAGCAGCTCCGGTCTAGCGAAAGGATATACGCAGTATTTT
J: TRBJ2-7; size: .; V: TRBV19; D: .; length: 16; CDR3: CASSRGRGLAEDEQYF; DNA: TGTGCCAGTAGTAGAGGGAGAGGGCTGGCGGAGGACGAGCAGTACTTC
J: TRBJ1-1; size: medium-sized; V: TRBV7-9; D: .; length: 13; CDR3: CASSTARGTEAFF; DNA: TGTGCCAGCAGCACAGCGAGGGGGACTGAAGCTTTCTTT
J: TRBJ2-7; size: many; V: TRBV6-1; D: TRBD1; length: 16; CDR3: CASSEAVGQGTYEQYF; DNA: TGTGCCAGCAGTGAAGCGGTCGGACAGGGGACCTACGAGCAGTACTTC
J: TRBJ2-2; size: many; V: TRBV7-9; D: .; length: 16; CDR3: CASSPRRGISTGELFF; DNA: TGTGCCAGCAGCCCCCGCCGCGGCATATCGACCGGGGAGCTGTTTTTT
J: TRBJ2-7; size: many; V: TRBV7-7; D: TRBD2; length: 15; CDR3: CASSLEAGPTYEQYF; DNA: TGTGCTAGCAGCTTAGAAGCGGGACCTACCTACGAGCAGTACTTC
J: TRBJ1-6; size: many; V: TRBV5-8; D: TRBD1; length: 15; CDR3: CASSLAGQASSPLHF; DNA: TGTGCCAGCAGCTTGGCGGGACAGGCGAGTTCACCCCTCCACTTT
J: TRBJ2-7; size: many; V: TRBV25-1; D: TRBD2; length: 17; CDR3: CASSEYWVAGVLGEQYF; DNA: TGTGCCAGCAGTGAATATTGGGTAGCGGGAGTACTGGGCGAGCAGTACTTC
J: TRBJ2-5; size: many; V: TRBV19; D: TRBD1; length: 16; CDR3: CASSEANRGFAETQYF; DNA: TGTGCCAGTAGTGAGGCAAACAGGGGATTCGCAGAGACCCAGTACTTC
J: TRBJ2-7; size: many; V: TRBV27; D: TRBD2; length: 14; CDR3: CASSPGIAGYEQYF; DNA: TGTGCCAGCAGTCCCGGGATAGCGGGGTACGAGCAGTACTTC
J: TRBJ2-5; size: medium-sized; V: TRBV5-4; D: .; length: 14; CDR3: CASSAGQTQETQYF; DNA: TGTGCCAGCAGCGCAGGGCAGACTCAAGAGACCCAGTACTTC
J: TRBJ1-2; size: many; V: TRBV19; D: .; length: 14; CDR3: CASSMISWANGYTF; DNA: TGTGCCAGTAGTATGATCTCTTGGGCAAATGGCTACACCTTC
J: TRBJ1-2; size: many; V: TRBV2; D: .; length: 12; CDR3: CASSEMRYGYTF; DNA: TGTGCCAGCAGTGAAATGCGCTATGGCTACACCTTC
J: TRBJ1-4; size: many; V: TRBV4-1; D: .; length: 16; CDR3: CASSQGMGGPNEKLFF; DNA: TGCGCCAGCAGCCAAGGAATGGGGGGACCTAATGAAAAACTGTTTTTT
J: TRBJ2-7; size: many; V: TRBV29-1; D: TRBD2; length: 14; CDR3: CSVETSPGGYEQYF; DNA: TGCAGCGTTGAAACCAGTCCGGGGGGTTACGAGCAGTACTTC
J: TRBJ2-2; size: medium-sized; V: TRBV19; D: TRBD1; length: 16; CDR3: CASSTGQAPVTGELFF; DNA: TGTGCCAGTAGTACGGGACAGGCACCCGTCACCGGGGAGCTGTTTTTT
J: TRBJ2-2; size: many; V: TRBV11-3; D: .; length: 15; CDR3: CASSSRSLGTGELFF; DNA: TGTGCCAGCAGCTCTCGGAGCTTGGGCACCGGGGAGCTGTTTTTT
J: TRBJ2-2; size: medium-sized; V: TRBV28; D: TRBD2; length: 17; CDR3: CASSLWVLAGGPGELFF; DNA: TGTGCCAGCAGTTTATGGGTTCTAGCGGGAGGGCCCGGGGAGCTGTTTTTT
J: TRBJ2-2; size: many; V: TRBV6-1; D: .; length: 15; CDR3: CASSEGLGGTGELFF; DNA: TGTGCCAGCAGTGAGGGCTTGGGGGGCACCGGGGAGCTGTTTTTT
J: TRBJ1-2; size: many; V: TRBV27; D: .; length: 11; CDR3: CASSSQGGYTF; DNA: TGTGCCAGCAGCTCCCAGGGTGGCTACACCTTC
J: TRBJ2-5; size: many; V: TRBV10-3; D: TRBD2; length: 16; CDR3: CAISGSSGGIRETQYF; DNA: TGTGCCATCAGTGGTTCTAGCGGGGGGATCAGGGAGACCCAGTACTTC
J: TRBJ2-1; size: medium-sized; V: TRBV6-5; D: .; length: 13; CDR3: CASSPPGANEQFF; DNA: TGTGCCAGCAGTCCGCCTGGGGCAAATGAGCAGTTCTTC
J: TRBJ1-5; size: many; V: TRBV11-2; D: .; length: 16; CDR3: CASSFFPRISNQPQHF; DNA: TGTGCCAGCAGCTTCTTCCCCAGAATTAGCAATCAGCCCCAGCATTTT
J: TRBJ2-7; size: many; V: TRBV6-1; D: TRBD1; length: 14; CDR3: CASNPGTVGNEQYF; DNA: TGTGCCAGCAATCCCGGGACAGTCGGCAACGAGCAGTACTTC
J: TRBJ2-1; size: many; V: TRBV7-8; D: TRBD2; length: 16; CDR3: CASSLRSGRVDNEQFF; DNA: TGTGCCAGCAGCTTACGGAGCGGGAGGGTCGACAATGAGCAGTTCTTC